This TCR beta chain is drawn from a study of blood T cell repertoires in COVID-19 (dated by TCRdb to about 2020). The study in broad terms: Samples covering the acute and convalescent phases of COVID-19 were provided by collaborators in the United States, Italy and Spain. The repertoires were made available in a free public database intended to serve as a resource for research on the immune response to SARS-CoV-2. Deeply sampled blood TCRbeta repertoires from subjects exposed to, actively infected with, or recovered from COVID-19 were included in the dataset. Samples came from the ongoing ImmuneRACE study (first 160 participants) plus 1,254 subjects from 6 global collaborators. Where HLA class I and class II types were available, the types were taken from metadata supplied by the sample provider, not from assay-based typing. The sample metadata nearly always contained a de-identified subject ID, COVID-19 status, age in years and sex. The material from the prospective study consisted of cDNA or gDNA derived from T cells, B-cell-depleted T cells, or PBMCs.

General study outcomes and caveats: Clinical and demographic metadata were provided uncurated, with the amount varying by source and participant.

The immunoSEQ Assay, a bias-controlled multiplex PCR, was used to amplify TCRbeta CDR3 regions from genomic DNA. The paper's data handling went like this. Within the assay, amplification of reference gene primers was used to estimate how many nucleated cells each sample contained. Sequence reads were collapsed and filtered to measure the absolute abundance of every unique TCRbeta CDR3 rearrangement. Productive Simpson clonality was computed per sample as the square root of Simpson's diversity index over productive rearrangements. TCRdb limited this immuneACCESS table to in-frame rearrangements with V and J called. A share of clones is missing; checked studies link under half to unresolved V genes, and the rest is unexplained. V, J and clone size were drawn from that table, and D and trimming were deduced from the DNA. In all, the sample holds 150,000 to 200,000 clones, and 90% of those were seen once. 0.53% of the sample is taken by the ten largest.

V sheds 4 bases and J sheds 0 bases, leaving 9 bases between their ends. The germline V gene supplies CDR1 KGHSH and CDR2 LQKENI. The CDR3 has 15 amino acids, counting the end cysteine and phenylalanine. The read is trimmed to its CDR3 DNA, 45 bases read in frame from base 1. This clone appeared once. The specificity of this receptor is unknown. One base away there is no much larger clone; base qualities are not given. The collaborating institutions used their own protocols to collect whole blood in K2EDTA tubes. For TCRbeta analysis, collaborator samples were shipped as frozen whole blood, as isolated PBMCs, or as DNA extracted from either sample type.

The chain is assembled from TRBV18 and TRBJ1-4; the D segment cannot be called with confidence. The sample was peripheral blood. The receptor was isolated from a man aged 50 or older with acute or convalescent COVID-19. The DNA sequence is TGTGCCAGCTCACTACTGGTGGCAACTAATGAAAAACTGTTTTTT. Its protein product is CASSLLVATNEKLFF.